The 5 T cell receptor beta chains below were found in one sample sequenced in a study of blood T cell repertoires in COVID-19. Measured with immunoSEQ multiplex PCR; TCRdb has only the in-frame clones, and not every one. The sample holds about 82,000 clones, around four fifths seen once. Sequencing input: peripheral blood. These receptor sequences come from a man aged 80 or over with active or convalescent COVID-19.

V usage is TRBV14 and J usage is TRBJ1-1, with D perhaps TRBD1 (5 bases). The CDR3 spans 15 residues. The V end was cut by 4 bases, the J end by 3 bases, with 15 bases between. CDR1 SGHDN and CDR2 FVKESK come from the germline V gene. The CDR3: CASSPYRTKDTEAFF. The CDR3 DNA is TGTGCCAGCAGCCCTTACAGGACTAAGGACACTGAAGCTTTCTTT.

The J gene is TRBJ2-1, the V gene TRBV11-2; 12 nucleotides line up with TRBD2. The CDR3 is made up of 16 amino acids. After removal of 0 bases from V and 4 bases from J, the junction contained 1 base not matched to a gene. Germline V CDR1 and CDR2: SGHAT, FQNNGV. The CDR3 nucleotides read TGTGCCAGCAGCTTAGAACTAGCGGGGGGATACAATGAGCAGTTCTTC. Amino acid sequence: CASSLELAGGYNEQFF.

This rearrangement joins TRBV5-1 to TRBJ2-3; perhaps TRBD2 as D (5 bases). The CDR3 runs to 15 residues. Germline values: CDR1 SGHRS, CDR2 YFSETQ. The germline V and J ends were trimmed by 4 bases and 2 bases, with 14 bases remaining between them. The CDR3 DNA reads as TGCGCCAGCAGCGAAGTCGACGGGGACACAGATACGCAGTATTTT. It encodes CASSEVDGDTDTQYF.

J is TRBJ2-1 and V is TRBV2; TRBD2 aligns across 11 bases. The CDR3 has 13 amino acids. The V segment lost 9 bases and the J segment 4 bases; nucleotides outside the gene matches: 2. Germline CDR1 and CDR2: SNHLY and FYNNEI. The CDR3 DNA reads as TGTGCCAGTGGGACTAGCGGATACAATGAGCAGTTCTTC. Protein product: CASGTSGYNEQFF. Complete variable domain (other parts from reference TRBV2 and TRBJ2-1): EPEVTQTPSHQVTQMGQEVILRCVPISNHLYFYWYRQILGQKVEFLVSFYNNEISEKSEIFDDQFSVERPDGSNFTLKIRSTKLEDSAMYFCASGTSGYNEQFFGPGTRLTVL.

This clone occurred a few times. The chain links TRBV7-9 to TRBJ2-2, with unresolved D. V was trimmed by 2 bases and J by 0 bases, leaving 10 bases between them. In germline, CDR1 is SEHNR, CDR2 FQNEAQ (reference sequence). The CDR3 length is 16 residues. The CDR3 DNA reads as TGTGCCAGCAGCTTAAGTTTAGCCGCGAACACCGGGGAGCTGTTTTTT. Its protein product is CASSLSLAANTGELFF.